Reported below is one T cell receptor (beta chain). Its matching antigen is unknown. Each sample's TCRB immunosequencing used about 500 nanograms of biopsy DNA. Assay: immunoSEQ multiplex PCR; the TCRdb copy retains only in-frame clones and omits some. This table holds roughly 6,600 clones, around 92% found once. Included were adult ileal or ileocolonic Crohn's patients indicated for ileocolonic resection. This entry comes from a study of T cell repertoires in ileal Crohn's disease. Study observations and caveats: All patients with clonality above 26.8% had endoscopic recurrence.

This CDR3 spans 16 amino acids. Trimming removed 1 base from V and 4 bases from J, with 14 bases in between. Germline V lookup: CDR1 SEHNR, CDR2 FQNEAQ (reference sequence). Material: ileal tissue. The receptor's source is an adult with Crohn's disease. The genes are TRBV7-9 and TRBJ1-5, with D maybe TRBD1 (5 bases). The CDR3 coding sequence is TGTGCCAGCAGCTTAGGGATTAGCGGGACGAATCAGCCCCAGCATTTT. This codes for CASSLGISGTNQPQHF.